The clone carrying this TCR beta chain was seen a handful of times. A second PCR of 7 to 11 cycles used a sample-barcoded 5' primer and a J-beta primer mix. TCRdb passed the 5' RACE reads through MiXCR, listing each CDR3 protein once. The table shows over a million distinct CDR3 sequences, with under 55% occurring only once. Per the germline V gene, CDR1 is SGHTA and CDR2 is FQGNSA. The CDR3 totals 15 residues. V lost 5 bases and J lost 4; bases outside the gene matches: 10. The source of the sample is a study of blood T cells in healthy people across ages. Sequencing input: blood. This TCR came from a woman aged 60 to 75 in good health. The chain is built from TRBV7-2 and TRBJ2-7; 8 bases line up with TRBD1. This CDR3 reads CASSLIQGGKYEQYF. The CDR3 bases are TGTGCCAGCAGCCTCATACAGGGGGGAAAGTACGAGCAGTACTTC.